A selection of T cell receptor beta chains follows, all from one sample in a study of OX40 agonist ivuxolimab in advanced cancers. Libraries were prepared by immunoSEQ multiplex PCR; TCRdb keeps only in-frame clonotypes and omits some of them. The sample carries about 72,000 clones, 80% to 90% recorded once. The material was CD4+ or CD8+ T cells sorted from blood, obtained in a trial of the OX40 agonist ivuxolimab. These receptors originate from an adult with an advanced solid tumor such as melanoma, head and neck, liver or kidney cancer. Each CDR3 is given with its conserved first and last residue. The D gene is left open where the match is weak. Clone size is shown for a subset of rows, as once, few, many or a class of expanded clone.

D: NA; V: TRBV7-2; size: NA; J: TRBJ2-3; CDR3: CASRRPWQGFADTQYF; DNA: TGTGCCAGCAGACGTCCTTGGCAGGGCTTCGCAGATACGCAGTATTTT
D: TRBD1; V: TRBV28; size: NA; J: TRBJ2-7; CDR3: CASSLPPGQAYYEQYF; DNA: TGTGCCAGCAGTTTACCCCCGGGACAGGCTTATTACGAGCAGTACTTC
D: NA; V: TRBV25-1; size: NA; J: TRBJ2-2; CDR3: CASSDWTENTGELFF; DNA: TGTGCCAGCAGTGATTGGACAGAGAACACCGGGGAGCTGTTTTTT
D: TRBD2; V: TRBV5-1; size: NA; J: TRBJ2-1; CDR3: CASSFPTSSKENEQFF; DNA: TGCGCCAGCAGCTTCCCGACTAGCTCAAAAGAGAATGAGCAGTTCTTC
D: NA; V: TRBV7-9; size: NA; J: TRBJ2-7; CDR3: CASSLGRGAEQYF; DNA: TGTGCCAGCAGCTTAGGCAGGGGGGCCGAGCAGTACTTC
D: NA; V: TRBV7-6; size: NA; J: TRBJ2-2; CDR3: CASSSTTGELFF; DNA: TGTGCCAGCAGCTCAACGACCGGGGAGCTGTTTTTT
D: NA; V: TRBV6-5; size: NA; J: TRBJ2-7; CDR3: CASSRDGTYEQYF; DNA: TGTGCCAGCAGCCGGGACGGTACCTACGAGCAGTACTTC
D: NA; V: TRBV6-6; size: few; J: TRBJ1-1; CDR3: CASSPEVGAEAFF; DNA: TGTGCCAGCAGTCCTGAAGTCGGGGCTGAAGCTTTCTTT
D: NA; V: TRBV7-9; size: NA; J: TRBJ2-6; CDR3: CASSLQSASGANVLTF; DNA: TGTGCCAGCAGCCTGCAGTCCGCCTCTGGGGCCAACGTCCTGACTTTC
D: TRBD1; V: TRBV9; size: NA; J: TRBJ2-3; CDR3: CASTERQGLVDTQYF; DNA: TGTGCCAGCACGGAAAGACAGGGTTTAGTAGATACGCAGTATTTT
D: NA; V: TRBV28; size: NA; J: TRBJ1-5; CDR3: CASSFAWGSSNQPQHF; DNA: TGTGCCAGCAGTTTCGCTTGGGGAAGTAGCAATCAGCCCCAGCATTTT
D: TRBD2; V: TRBV30; size: NA; J: TRBJ2-1; CDR3: CAWRQRGSYNEQFF; DNA: TGTGCCTGGCGACAGCGGGGCTCCTACAATGAGCAGTTCTTC
D: NA; V: TRBV27; size: NA; J: TRBJ1-2; CDR3: CASSPTGNYGYTF; DNA: TGTGCCAGCAGCCCGACAGGAAACTATGGCTACACCTTC
D: TRBD1; V: TRBV5-1; size: NA; J: TRBJ1-5; CDR3: CASSLGDRDQPQHF; DNA: TGCGCCAGCAGCTTAGGAGACAGGGACCAGCCCCAGCATTTT
D: TRBD1; V: TRBV14; size: few; J: TRBJ1-5; CDR3: CASSWDSNQPQHF; DNA: TGTGCCAGCAGCTGGGACAGTAATCAGCCCCAGCATTTT
D: NA; V: TRBV4-1; size: NA; J: TRBJ2-1; CDR3: CASSRPGLDEQFF; DNA: TGCGCCAGCAGCCGACCGGGGTTGGATGAGCAGTTCTTC
D: TRBD1; V: TRBV27; size: NA; J: TRBJ2-7; CDR3: CASSPRDRDLREQYF; DNA: TGTGCCAGCAGCCCTAGGGACAGGGATCTGAGGGAGCAGTACTTC
D: NA; V: TRBV5-6; size: NA; J: TRBJ1-1; CDR3: CASSFRENTEAFF; DNA: TGTGCCAGCAGCTTTCGGGAGAACACTGAAGCTTTCTTT
D: TRBD2; V: TRBV13; size: NA; J: TRBJ2-3; CDR3: CASSYGLAGGNTQYF; DNA: TGTGCCAGCAGCTATGGACTAGCGGGAGGAAATACGCAGTATTTT
D: TRBD1; V: TRBV11-2; size: NA; J: TRBJ1-2; CDR3: CASGPYTTGVHGYTF; DNA: TGTGCCAGCGGACCTTACACCACAGGGGTCCATGGCTACACCTTC
D: TRBD2; V: TRBV5-1; size: NA; J: TRBJ2-7; CDR3: CASSLEGLAGVRGNEQYF; DNA: TGCGCCAGCAGCTTGGAAGGGCTAGCGGGCGTCCGGGGAAACGAGCAGTACTTC
D: NA; V: TRBV5-6; size: once; J: TRBJ2-2; CDR3: CASSLYGIFTGELFF; DNA: TGTGCCAGCAGCTTGTATGGTATATTCACCGGGGAGCTGTTTTTT
D: NA; V: TRBV7-9; size: NA; J: TRBJ2-1; CDR3: CASSPRMASGQIDEQFF; DNA: TGTGCCAGCAGCCCTCGTATGGCGTCGGGACAAATCGATGAGCAGTTCTTC
D: TRBD1; V: TRBV11-2; size: NA; J: TRBJ2-7; CDR3: CASSTSGTGVYEQYF; DNA: TGTGCCAGCAGCACCAGTGGGACAGGGGTGTACGAGCAGTACTTC
D: TRBD1; V: TRBV11-2; size: once; J: TRBJ1-2; CDR3: CASSLGQNYGYTF; DNA: TGTGCCAGCAGCTTGGGACAGAACTATGGCTACACCTTC
D: TRBD2; V: TRBV6-6; size: once; J: TRBJ2-1; CDR3: CASSGLAGESYNEQFF; DNA: TGTGCCAGCAGTGGACTAGCGGGGGAATCCTACAATGAGCAGTTCTTC
D: TRBD1; V: TRBV28; size: NA; J: TRBJ1-5; CDR3: CASSLLTGGDQPQHF; DNA: TGTGCCAGCAGTTTACTGACAGGGGGCGATCAGCCCCAGCATTTT
D: NA; V: TRBV4-3; size: NA; J: TRBJ1-1; CDR3: CASSQEQGNTEAFF; DNA: TGCGCCAGCAGCCAAGAACAGGGGAACACTGAAGCTTTCTTT
D: TRBD2; V: TRBV9; size: NA; J: TRBJ2-3; CDR3: CASSLSGSRADTQYF; DNA: TGTGCCAGCAGCTTGAGCGGGAGTCGGGCAGATACGCAGTATTTT
D: NA; V: TRBV19; size: once; J: TRBJ2-3; CDR3: CASSIGGTTDTQYF; DNA: TGTGCCAGTAGTATTGGTGGGACCACAGATACGCAGTATTTT